This T cell receptor beta chain was identified during a study of T cell changes during pregnancy in multiple sclerosis. The germline V gene has CDR1 SGHKS and CDR2 YYEKEE (reference sequence). Trimming took 1 base from V and 3 from J, leaving 11 bases between them. The CDR3 length is 14 residues. The repertoire was sequenced with immunoSEQ multiplex PCR; TCRdb's copy has only in-frame clones and lacks some. In the table there are more than 45,000 clones, 90% to 95% of which are singletons. This sequence was found in a female donor with multiple sclerosis, enrolled in a pregnancy study. The sample in question was CD8+ T cells from peripheral blood mononuclear cells, obtained in the second trimester of pregnancy. The chain employs TRBV5-5 and TRBJ2-7, with D possibly matching TRBD1 (6 bases). The CDR3 spells CASSLRGWGYEQYF. The CDR3 DNA follows: TGTGCCAGCAGCTTGAGGGGGTGGGGCTACGAGCAGTACTTC.